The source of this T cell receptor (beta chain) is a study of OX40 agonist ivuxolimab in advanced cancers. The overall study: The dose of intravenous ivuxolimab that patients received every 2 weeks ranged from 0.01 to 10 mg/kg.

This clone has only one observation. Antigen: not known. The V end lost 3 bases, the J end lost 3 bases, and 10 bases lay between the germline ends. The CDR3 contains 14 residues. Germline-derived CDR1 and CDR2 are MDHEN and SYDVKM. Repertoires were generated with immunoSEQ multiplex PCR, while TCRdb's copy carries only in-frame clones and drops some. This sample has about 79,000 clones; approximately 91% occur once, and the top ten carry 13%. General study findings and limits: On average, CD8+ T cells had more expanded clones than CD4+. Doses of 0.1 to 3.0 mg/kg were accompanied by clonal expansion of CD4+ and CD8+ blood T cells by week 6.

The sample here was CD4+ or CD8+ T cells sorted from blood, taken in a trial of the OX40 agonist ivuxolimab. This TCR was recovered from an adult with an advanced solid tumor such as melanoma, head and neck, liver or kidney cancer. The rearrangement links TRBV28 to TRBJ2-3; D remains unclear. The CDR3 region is CASSLDLGTDTQYF. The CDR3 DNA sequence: TGTGCCAGCAGTTTGGATCTGGGTACAGATACGCAGTATTTT.